One and the same sample provided the 26 T cell receptor beta chains below, sequenced in a study of OX40 agonist ivuxolimab in advanced cancers. The data were produced by immunoSEQ multiplex PCR, yet TCRdb's version contains in-frame clones alone and is incomplete. The sample gives around 66,000 clones, roughly 80% of which show up once; 5.5% to 8.5% is in the top ten. The sequencing used CD4+ or CD8+ T cells sorted from blood, collected in a trial of the OX40 agonist ivuxolimab. These TCRs come from an adult with an advanced solid tumor such as melanoma, head and neck, liver or kidney cancer.

The V call is TRBV6-1, the J call TRBJ2-2, with unresolved D. Trimming pared 8 bases from V and 5 bases from J, leaving 12 bases between. CDR3 length: 13 amino acids. Germline lookup yields CDR1 MNHNS and CDR2 SASEGT. The CDR3 is CASRALSTGELFF. In DNA, the CDR3 is TGTGCCAGCCGAGCCTTGTCAACCGGGGAGCTGTTTTTT.

V gene TRBV15 combines with J gene TRBJ2-1; 9 nucleotides line up with TRBD2. Germline CDR1 LNHNV, CDR2 YYDKDF (reference sequence). The length of the CDR3 is 18 residues. J was trimmed by 8 bases and V by 1 base; bases with no gene match: 15. The CDR3 coding sequence is TGTGCCACCAGCAGAGCGTTATGGCGGGGGGGCTTGCTCGATGAGCAGTTCTTC. Encoded protein: CATSRALWRGGLLDEQFF.

The chain combines TRBV6-1 with TRBJ2-1; 7 bases are shared with TRBD2. This CDR3 contains 16 residues. CDR1 and CDR2 (germline): MNHNS, SASEGT. Losses at the gene ends were 2 bases for V and 2 bases for J; bases not matched to a gene: 6. The CDR3 protein is CASSERASGAYNEQFF. CDR3 in DNA: TGTGCCAGCAGTGAAAGGGCTAGCGGTGCCTACAATGAGCAGTTCTTC.

In this sample, this clone turned up once. The J gene is TRBJ2-5, the V gene TRBV5-1; TRBD2 might be the D (6 bases). V was cut by 0 bases and J by 4 bases, with 13 bases left in between. Germline V gene data show CDR1 as SGHRS and CDR2 as YFSETQ. The CDR3 totals 15 residues. CDR3 protein: CASSLAWQGGETQYF. CDR3 DNA sequence: TGCGCCAGCAGCTTGGCCTGGCAGGGAGGAGAGACCCAGTACTTC.

The V and J genes are TRBV7-6 and TRBJ1-1, with D maybe TRBD1 (5 bases). V gave up 5 bases and J gave up 7 bases, with 23 bases separating them. The CDR3 has 16 amino acids. Germline V gene data show CDR1 as SGHVS and CDR2 as FNYEAQ. The CDR3 region is CASSPWQGDQGHEAFF. CDR3 nucleotide sequence: TGTGCCAGCAGCCCCTGGCAGGGCGACCAGGGTCATGAAGCTTTCTTT.

Relative to its sample, this clone is medium-sized. This chain uses TRBV7-9 with TRBJ1-1, with TRBD1 as a possible D gene (5 bases). CDR3 length: 13 amino acids. V shed 5 bases and J shed 4 bases, with 11 bases lying between them. Germline loops: CDR1 SEHNR, CDR2 FQNEAQ (reference sequence). CDR3 residues: CASSPVGATEAFF. CDR3 sequence (DNA): TGTGCCAGCAGCCCCGTCGGGGCCACTGAAGCTTTCTTT. The full variable domain, completed using reference TRBV7-9 and TRBJ1-1, is DTGVSQNPRHKITKRGQNVTFRCDPISEHNRLYWYRQTLGQGPEFLTYFQNEAQLEKSRLLSDRFSAERPKGSFSTLEIQRTEQGDSAMYLCASSPVGATEAFFGQGTRLTVV.

The chain is built from TRBV7-3 and TRBJ2-5, with 11 bases matching TRBD2. Germline V gene sequence: CDR1 SGHTA, CDR2 FQGTGA. The J segment lost 2 bases and the V segment lost 5 bases, leaving 7 bases of the junction unmatched. The CDR3 covers 16 residues. DNA of the CDR3: TGTGCCAGCAGCCCCGGGACTAGCGGAGTTCAAGAGACCCAGTACTTC. Protein: CASSPGTSGVQETQYF.

The CDR3 spells CASSLEGSKSTEAFF. The CDR3 bases are TGCGCCAGCAGCTTGGAGGGTTCTAAGAGCACTGAAGCTTTCTTT. The chain joins TRBV5-1 to TRBJ1-1; D not resolved. Trimming took off 0 bases at V and 4 bases at J, with 13 bases between the two ends. The CDR3 is 15 amino acids. The germline V gene has CDR1 SGHRS and CDR2 YFSETQ.

This clone was picked up a small number of times. This chain connects TRBV5-4 to TRBJ1-1; 7 bases align to TRBD1. J gave up 0 bases and V 0 bases, and 5 bases lay outside the gene matches. Germline lookup yields CDR1 SGHNT and CDR2 YYREEE (reference sequence). The CDR3 has 16 residues. The CDR3 region has the DNA TGTGCCAGCAGCTTGGATCAGGGACAGATGAACACTGAAGCTTTCTTT. Translated: CASSLDQGQMNTEAFF.

The chain recombines TRBV2 with TRBJ1-1; the match to TRBD1 covers 10 bases. This CDR3 is 13 amino acids long. After removal of 10 bases from V and 4 bases from J, the junction contained 6 bases not matched to a gene. The germline V gene has CDR1 SNHLY and CDR2 FYNNEI. The DNA of the CDR3 is TGTGCCATCTCGGACAGGGGGGTCACTGAAGCTTTCTTT. This gives the protein CAISDRGVTEAFF.

The chain combines TRBV6-1 with TRBJ2-7; TRBD2 agrees at 14 bases. Losses at the gene ends were 2 bases for V and 2 bases for J; bases not matched to a gene: 8. The germline V gene encodes CDR1 MNHNS and CDR2 SASEGT. The CDR3 spans 18 residues. The CDR3 coding sequence is TGTGCCAGCAGTGAAAGGGGGACTAGCGGGAGAGGGACCTACGAGCAGTACTTC. It yields the protein CASSERGTSGRGTYEQYF.

The chain combines TRBV19 with TRBJ2-7; 9 nucleotides match TRBD1. Germline assignment: CDR1 LNHDA and CDR2 SQIVND (reference sequence). The length of the CDR3 is 15 residues. The V segment lost 4 bases and the J segment 2 bases; nucleotides outside the gene matches: 6. CDR3 sequence reads: CASSRTGGSTYEQYV. CDR3 nucleotide sequence: TGTGCCAGTAGTAGAACAGGGGGCTCTACCTACGAGCAGTACGTC.

V gene TRBV1 combines with J gene TRBJ2-7; the table's D call of TRBD2 was not tested on the DNA. TRBV1 is reported as a pseudogene. CDR3 length: 15 residues. The CDR3 bases are TGCACCAGCAGCCCCTCCTCCGCGGGGTGCTACGAGCAGTACGTC. Translated, it gives CTSSPSSAGCYEQYV.

The chain has TRBV14 and TRBJ2-1, with 10 bases fitting TRBD1. This CDR3 spans 14 amino acids. The germline CDR1 and CDR2 sequences are SGHDN and FVKESK. V was clipped by 2 bases and J by 9 bases; unmatched bases: 4. In DNA form, the CDR3 reads TGTGCCAGCAGCCAATGGGACAGGGGAGGTGAGCAGTTCTTC. Encoded protein: CASSQWDRGGEQFF. The whole variable domain, filled in from reference TRBV14 and TRBJ2-1, reads EAGVTQFPSHSVIEKGQTVTLRCDPISGHDNLYWYRRVMGKEIKFLLHFVKESKQDESGMPNNRFLAERTGGTYSTLKVQPAELEDSGVYFCASSQWDRGGEQFFGPGTRLTVL.

This chain links TRBV5-4 with TRBJ1-5; 8 positions agree with TRBD1. The junction had 8 bases not matched to a gene; V was cut back by 3 bases and J by 9 bases. Germline CDR1 is SGHNT and CDR2 is YYREEE (reference sequence). The CDR3 sequence is 14 residues long. CDR3 DNA: TGTGCCAGCAGCTCAAATCTACAGGGGGGGCCCCAGCATTTT. Translated: CASSSNLQGGPQHF.

The V and J genes are TRBV5-4 and TRBJ2-6; D gene unclear. The ends were cut back, 4 bases at V and 0 bases at J, with 8 bases in the middle. Germline lookup yields CDR1 SGHNT and CDR2 YYREEE (reference sequence). The CDR3 spans 15 residues. The CDR3 sequence: CASSHPSSGANVLTF. CDR3 DNA sequence: TGTGCCAGCAGCCACCCCAGCTCTGGGGCCAACGTCCTGACTTTC.

The chain joins TRBV2 to TRBJ2-7; TRBD1 might be the D (5 bases). Germline V gives CDR1 SNHLY, CDR2 FYNNEI. Trimming took off 1 base at V and 6 bases at J, with 10 bases between the two ends. The CDR3 contains 13 residues. The CDR3 region is CASSEEMGREQYV. The CDR3, as DNA: TGTGCCAGCAGTGAAGAAATGGGGCGCGAGCAGTACGTC.

This rearrangement joins TRBV2 to TRBJ2-7; either TRBD1 or TRBD2 may supply D (5 bases each). Germline values: CDR1 SNHLY, CDR2 FYNNEI. The CDR3 has 14 amino acids. V lost 1 base to trimming and J lost 6 bases, with 13 bases between them. As DNA, the CDR3 is TGTGCCAGCAGTGAAGATTTGGGGACGCGCGAGCAGTACTTC. Encoded protein: CASSEDLGTREQYF.

The J gene is TRBJ1-2, the V gene TRBV7-2; TRBD1 might be the D (6 bases). CDR1 and CDR2 (germline): SGHTA, FQGNSA. V lost 2 bases, J lost 6 bases, and 16 bases lay in between. The CDR3 is 15 amino acids. The CDR3 reads CASSLFATGTDGYTF. The CDR3 DNA sequence: TGTGCCAGCAGCTTATTCGCCACAGGGACGGATGGCTACACCTTC. The whole variable domain, filled in from reference TRBV7-2 and TRBJ1-2, reads GAGVSQSPSNKVTEKGKDVELRCDPISGHTALYWYRQSLGQGLEFLIYFQGNSAPDKSGLPSDRFSAERTGGSVSTLTIQRTQQEDSAVYLCASSLFATGTDGYTFGSGTRLTVV.

The chain links TRBV27 to TRBJ1-4; D uncertain. CDR3 length: 14 amino acids. V was clipped by 0 bases and J by 7 bases, with 9 bases between them. Germline CDR1 reads MNHEY; CDR2 reads SMNVEV (reference sequence). CDR3 protein: CASSLSYQIEKLFF. The DNA of the CDR3 is TGTGCCAGCAGTTTATCCTATCAAATTGAAAAACTGTTTTTT.

The chain links TRBV5-1 to TRBJ2-1; 8 bases are a match to TRBD2. The CDR3 sequence is 15 residues long. J lost 2 bases, V lost 4 bases, and 5 bases had no gene match. Per the germline V gene, CDR1 is SGHRS and CDR2 is YFSETQ. DNA of the CDR3: TGCGCCAGCAGCGCGGGGGGTGGTGCCTACAATGAGCAGTTCTTC. This sequence encodes CASSAGGGAYNEQFF.

This clone has only a few counts. The chain joins TRBV6-5 to TRBJ1-2, with D perhaps matching TRBD1 (5 bases). V shed 8 bases and J shed 8 bases, with 15 bases lying between them. The germline V gene encodes CDR1 MNHEY and CDR2 SVGAGI. The CDR3 runs 12 residues. The CDR3 loop is CASLGSRGGYTF. The DNA for the CDR3 is TGTGCCAGCCTCGGGTCCCGGGGGGGCTACACCTTC.

The V call is TRBV4-1, the J call TRBJ2-1, with D perhaps given as TRBD1 or TRBD2 (5 bases each). Germline lookup yields CDR1 MGHRA and CDR2 YSYEKL. The CDR3 loop spans 18 amino acids. V lost 0 bases to trimming and J lost 0 bases, with 15 bases between them. CDR3: CASSQDQTGLSSYNEQFF. The DNA for the CDR3 is TGCGCCAGCAGCCAAGATCAGACGGGGCTGAGCTCCTACAATGAGCAGTTCTTC.

The rearrangement uses TRBV5-6 and TRBJ2-5; 10 positions match TRBD2. CDR1 is SGHDT, CDR2 YYEEEE, per germline. This CDR3 spans 13 amino acids. V lost 4 bases, J lost 5 bases, and 2 bases stayed unmatched. In nucleotides, the CDR3 is TGTGCCAGCAGCGAGGGACTAGCGGAGACCCAGTACTTC. Translated, it gives CASSEGLAETQYF.

V gene TRBV19 combines with J gene TRBJ1-3; tentatively, D is TRBD1 (5 bases). There are 15 residues in the CDR3. Germline V gives CDR1 LNHDA, CDR2 SQIVND (reference sequence). The V end was cut by 7 bases, the J end by 2 bases, with 15 bases between. The CDR3 is CASTTEGAAGNTIYF. The CDR3 DNA follows: TGTGCCAGTACCACCGAAGGGGCGGCTGGAAACACCATATATTTT.

This chain links TRBV5-6 with TRBJ2-1; 9 bases are shared with TRBD2. There are 14 residues in the CDR3. Per the germline V gene, CDR1 is SGHDT and CDR2 is YYEEEE. Losses at the gene ends were 1 base for V and 6 bases for J; bases not matched to a gene: 2. As DNA, the CDR3 is TGTGCCAGCAGCTTGCCTAGCGGGACCAATGAGCAGTTCTTC. Translating it yields CASSLPSGTNEQFF.